This TCR beta chain was documented in a study of T cell repertoires in cytomegalovirus infection. Study details: Well-studied HLA-B-restricted CMV epitopes were used in the study alongside recently identified HLA-C-restricted ones. Public TCR beta signatures indicated both CMV infection and matching HLA type. Study findings and constraints: Summed public TCR beta family frequency identified CMV carriers bearing the relevant HLA. The ex vivo response showed dominance by HLA-C-restricted CMV-specific TCR beta clonotypes.

TCRdb reprocessed the reads with MiXCR, giving one entry per CDR3 protein. The sample carries about a million distinct CDR3 sequences, approximately 31% recorded once. Comments on this clonotype: Its specificity is unknown.

Between the trimmed V and J ends, which lost 3 bases and 4 bases, there was a span of 9 bases. The CDR3 consists of 13 residues. In germline, CDR1 is SGHDN, CDR2 FVKESK. Sequenced material: cultured CD8+ T cells from PBMCs, taken from culture after CMV antigen stimulation. V gene TRBV14 combines with J gene TRBJ2-5, with D hard to call. The sequence came from a human donor in good health (CMV status not recorded). Some clones in this sample may be carry-over from other donors' samples. CDR3 sequence: CASSHLGRETQYF. In nucleotides, the CDR3 is TGTGCCAGCAGCCATTTGGGTCGAGAGACCCAGTACTTC.